Listed below are T cell receptor beta chains from one sample, sequenced in a study of radiation and T cells in renal cell carcinoma. The method was immunoSEQ multiplex PCR; TCRdb's version includes in-frame clones alone and lacks a portion of them. The sample lists 150,000 or so clones; about 88% were seen once. This specimen consisted of blood, obtained from a patient whose treatment included radiotherapy and nephrectomy. All receptors derive from a woman in her seventies with renal cell carcinoma. CDR3s include the opening cysteine and the closing phenylalanine or tryptophan. Each record gives: D gene, clone size, J gene, V gene, CDR3 DNA, CDR3 protein. D genes are given only for firm matches. Rows may omit the clone size; those that give it use once, few, many or a size class.

>-|few|TRBJ1-1|TRBV30
TGTGCCTGGATTGTAAACACTGAAGCTTTCTTT
CAWIVNTEAFF
>-|-|TRBJ1-1|TRBV21-1
TGTGCCAGCAGCAAAGTGAGGGGCCAAGCTTTCTTT
CASSKVRGQAFF
>-|-|TRBJ1-2|TRBV4-3
TGCGCCAGCAGCCAAGCCCTACGGGAGCGGGGCTACACCTTC
CASSQALRERGYTF
>-|-|TRBJ1-1|TRBV5-4
TGTGCCAGCAGCTCCCCGGGCCCCACTGAAGCTTTCTTT
CASSSPGPTEAFF
>-|-|TRBJ1-5|TRBV10-3
TGTGCCATCAGTGCCTCCAATCAGCCCCAGCATTTT
CAISASNQPQHF
>-|-|TRBJ1-4|TRBV30
TGTGCCTGCGAGGGGCCTACAACTAATGAAAAACTGTTTTTT
CACEGPTTNEKLFF
>-|-|TRBJ2-4|TRBV2
TGTGCCAGCAGCCCATCGGGGACATTAGACTTC
CASSPSGTLDF
>TRBD2|-|TRBJ2-7|TRBV7-9
TGTGCCAGCAGCCGTGGGACTAGCGGCTACGAGCAGTACTTC
CASSRGTSGYEQYF
>TRBD1|-|TRBJ1-3|TRBV9
TGTGCCAGCAGCGTTTATGGACAGGGAACTGGAAACACCATATATTTT
CASSVYGQGTGNTIYF
>TRBD2|-|TRBJ2-3|TRBV5-1
TGCGCCAGCAGCTTAGCGGGGAGCAGCACAGATACGCAGTATTTT
CASSLAGSSTDTQYF
>-|-|TRBJ1-1|TRBV27
TGTGCCAGCAGATTACAGGGAAGGGGTACTGAAGCTTTCTTT
CASRLQGRGTEAFF
>-|-|TRBJ1-1|TRBV6-6
TGTGCCAGCAGTCCCGAGGGGGGGCTTGGCACTGAAGCTTTCTTT
CASSPEGGLGTEAFF
>-|few|TRBJ1-1|TRBV27
TGTGCCAGCAGTTTTCGTCAGGGAAACACTGAAGCTTTCTTT
CASSFRQGNTEAFF
>TRBD1|-|TRBJ1-2|TRBV28
TGTGCCAGCAGTTACAGGGGACGGCCCTATGGCTACACCTTC
CASSYRGRPYGYTF
>TRBD1|-|TRBJ2-5|TRBV30
TGTGCCTGGAAAACAGGGGGATACCAAGAGACCCAGTACTTC
CAWKTGGYQETQYF
>-|-|TRBJ1-1|TRBV6-1
TGTGCCACCCTTTCCGTGGGGAACACTGAAGCTTTCTTT
CATLSVGNTEAFF
>TRBD2|-|TRBJ2-2|TRBV10-2
TGCGCCAGCAGTGCCCTGGGGGGGGGAAGGGCCGGGGAGCTGTTTTTT
CASSALGGGRAGELFF
>-|-|TRBJ2-5|TRBV6-1
TGTGCCAGCAGTGAAAAGGGGGGGGGCGCCCTACAAGAGACCCAGTACTTC
CASSEKGGGALQETQYF
>TRBD1|-|TRBJ2-7|TRBV5-1
TGCGCCAGCAGCTTGGGACAGGGCATCTACGAGCAGTACTTC
CASSLGQGIYEQYF
>-|-|TRBJ1-2|TRBV4-3
TGCGCCAGCAGCCAAGATCAGGGTAGCTATGGCTACACCTTC
CASSQDQGSYGYTF
>TRBD1|-|TRBJ1-2|TRBV5-1
TGCGCCAGCAGCCCCGACAGGGGGCAAGAGAACTATGGCTACACCTTC
CASSPDRGQENYGYTF
>-|-|TRBJ2-1|TRBV29-1
TGCAGCGTTTCTCGGGGTACCTACAATGAGCAGTTCTTC
CSVSRGTYNEQFF
>-|-|TRBJ2-1|TRBV5-1
TGCGCCAGCAGCCCAAGACAGTCTGAGCAGTTCTTC
CASSPRQSEQFF
>TRBD1|-|TRBJ1-5|TRBV18
TGTGCCAGCTCAGGACAGGGTAGCAATCAGCCCCAGCATTTT
CASSGQGSNQPQHF
>TRBD2|-|TRBJ2-7|TRBV5-6
TGTGCCAGCAGCGCTACGACTAGCGGGGATTTCTACGAGCAGTACTTC
CASSATTSGDFYEQYF
>-|-|TRBJ2-2|TRBV30
TGTGCCTGGAGTAGGGACATGCCGAACACCGGGGAGCTGTTTTTT
CAWSRDMPNTGELFF
>-|-|TRBJ1-2|TRBV5-1
TGCGCCAGCAGCTCGCAAACCCTCTATGGCTACACCTTC
CASSSQTLYGYTF
>-|-|TRBJ1-6|TRBV7-2
TGTGCCAGCAGCTTAGTTTCCCGGAATAATAATTCACCCCTCCACTTT
CASSLVSRNNNSPLHF
>-|-|TRBJ2-6|TRBV6-1
TGTGCCAGCAGTGTTCTGGGTACCGGGGCCAACGTCCTGACTTTC
CASSVLGTGANVLTF
>-|-|TRBJ2-3|TRBV11-1
TGTGCCAGCAGCCCAAGACAGGGAGGGGTCTCAGATACGCAGTATTTT
CASSPRQGGVSDTQYF
>-|-|TRBJ1-2|TRBV18
TGTGCCAGCTCACTTAGGACGGAGCATTCCAATTCTAACTATGGCTACACCTTC
CASSLRTEHSNSNYGYTF
>-|once|TRBJ1-5|TRBV10-3
TGTGCCACCTCGACAGGAGAGGATCAGCCCCAGCATTTT
CATSTGEDQPQHF
>TRBD2|-|TRBJ2-1|TRBV10-3
TGTGCCATCAGTGTTTTGGGTCAGCGGGGCGCCAACAATGAGCAGTTCTTC
CAISVLGQRGANNEQFF
>TRBD1|once|TRBJ2-5|TRBV13
TGTGCCAGCAGCTCTTGGACAGGGAGACAAGAGACCCAGTACTTC
CASSSWTGRQETQYF
>TRBD1|-|TRBJ1-4|TRBV9
TGTGCCAGCAGCGCGGGACAGGGAGGGATAAATGAAAAACTGTTTTTT
CASSAGQGGINEKLFF
>-|-|TRBJ2-3|TRBV27
TGTGCCAGTTCACGGGACCGACGGGCGACGCAGTATTTT
CASSRDRRATQYF
>-|-|TRBJ2-1|TRBV6-1
TGTGCCAGCAGTGAATCGGCAGGGGATTACAATGAGCAGTTCTTC
CASSESAGDYNEQFF
>-|-|TRBJ2-6|TRBV19
TGTGCCAGTAGGGGAGAATCTGGGGCCAACGTCCTGACTTTC
CASRGESGANVLTF
>TRBD2|-|TRBJ2-3|TRBV18
TGTGCCAGCTCACCCTGGACTAGCGGGGGGGCTGGAGATACGCAGTATTTT
CASSPWTSGGAGDTQYF
>TRBD2|-|TRBJ2-7|TRBV6-1
TGTGCCAGCAGTGAAGAGATTAGCGGGGCCGGCGAGCAGTACTTC
CASSEEISGAGEQYF
>-|-|TRBJ1-6|TRBV30
TGTGCCTGGAGTACCCAGGGGCCCCGACTGAATTCACCCCTCCACTTT
CAWSTQGPRLNSPLHF
>TRBD2|few|TRBJ2-5|TRBV11-2
TGTGCCAGCAGCTTAGTGCCGGGGGGCCAAGAGACCCAGTACTTC
CASSLVPGGQETQYF